Below, one TCR beta chain is given with its context. This specimen comes from a study of Ad26.COV2.S vaccination and SARS-CoV-2 variants. Specified treatment: around 19 received Ad26.COV2.S at low or high dose, single or two shots; about 5 received placebo; per-sample allocation not given. Samples came from day 63 after the first vaccine or placebo injection. Trimming took off 5 bases at V and 0 bases at J, with 13 bases between the two ends. This CDR3 has 15 amino acids. Germline CDR1 reads WNHNN; CDR2 reads SYGVQD (reference sequence). Profiled with immunoSEQ multiplex PCR; TCRdb holds only in-frame clones, not every one. The repertoire has over 350,000 clones, about nine tenths of them found once; the top ten carry 3% to 3.5%.

The sequences come from peripheral blood, collected in a trial of Ad26.COV2.S vaccine versus placebo. This sequence was found in a person between 18 and 65 years old who received the Ad26.COV2.S COVID-19 vaccine or a placebo. This rearrangement joins TRBV10-1 to TRBJ1-1; maybe TRBD1 (6 bases). The CDR3 loop is CASSRGTGMNTEAFF. CDR3 coding DNA: TGCGCCAGCAGTAGGGGGACCGGCATGAACACTGAAGCTTTCTTT.